This T cell receptor (beta chain) was documented in a study of beta chain features in type 1 diabetes. Findings of the study overall: TCRB CDR3s from Type 1 diabetes patients were moderately but significantly shorter in all four CD4+ subsets.

As regards this clone: Its antigen remains unknown.

TCRB transcripts that were expressed got sequenced, as all of the isolated RNA had been reverse transcribed. The method was immunoSEQ multiplex PCR; TCRdb's version includes in-frame clones alone and lacks a portion of them. The table includes about 170,000 clones, approximately 8.1% detected once. The germline V and J ends were trimmed by 0 bases and 3 bases, with 4 bases remaining between them. There are 13 residues in the CDR3. Germline V CDR1 and CDR2: SGHNT, YYREEE (reference sequence). Sorted populations were all over 98% pure. The sequencing input was central memory CD4+ T cells from blood. The receptor was derived from a man younger than 35 with type 1 diabetes. The chain couples TRBV5-4 to TRBJ1-5; no clear D. CDR3 loop: CASSLDINQPQHF. The CDR3 bases are TGTGCCAGCAGCTTGGACATCAATCAGCCCCAGCATTTT.